The rows below give T cell receptor beta chains drawn from one sample of a study of T-cell reconstitution after alpha-beta-depleted transplantation in children. From the PCR reads, TCRdb called clonotypes with MiXCR, one entry per CDR3 protein. The data show hundreds of thousands of distinct CDR3 sequences, with roughly 13% seen just once and approximately 0.8% held by the top ten. The sample here was PBMCs, taken before TCRalphabeta/CD19-depleted stem cell transplant. All receptors derive from a girl aged 2 to 9 with congenital amegakaryocytic thrombocytopenia, due to receive a stem cell transplant. The CDR3 runs from the conserved cysteine through the conserved F or W. A D gene is named only where the DNA matches it firmly. Size is stated for part of the rows, as once, few or many counts, or as a class when the clone is expanded.

J gene: TRBJ1-2; clone size: many; CDR3 length: 15; D gene: NA; V gene: TRBV11-2; CDR3 DNA: TGTGCCAGCAGCTCTTTGACAGGATTCAACTATGGCTACACCTTC; CDR3 protein: CASSSLTGFNYGYTF
J gene: TRBJ1-2; clone size: few; CDR3 length: 11; D gene: NA; V gene: TRBV29-1; CDR3 DNA: TGCAGCGTTAGCCGTCCAGAGCTAAGGGGCTTC; CDR3 protein: CSVSRPELRGF
J gene: TRBJ1-4; clone size: NA; CDR3 length: 13; D gene: NA; V gene: TRBV7-9; CDR3 DNA: TGTGCCAGCAGCTTAAGGCCGGGTGAAAAACTGTTTTTT; CDR3 protein: CASSLRPGEKLFF
J gene: TRBJ2-5; clone size: many; CDR3 length: 12; D gene: NA; V gene: TRBV20-1; CDR3 DNA: TGCAGTGCTTTCCCGAATGGGAAGACCCAGTACTTC; CDR3 protein: CSAFPNGKTQYF
J gene: TRBJ2-1; clone size: many; CDR3 length: 18; D gene: TRBD2; V gene: TRBV6-5; CDR3 DNA: TGTGCCAGCAGTTACTCTTTACTAGCGGGAGGTGTGTACAATGAGCAGTTCTTC; CDR3 protein: CASSYSLLAGGVYNEQFF
J gene: TRBJ2-3; clone size: many; CDR3 length: 17; D gene: TRBD2; V gene: TRBV5-1; CDR3 DNA: TGCGCCAGCAGTACTTTAGCGGGAGGGACTACAACAGATACGCAGTATTTT; CDR3 protein: CASSTLAGGTTTDTQYF
J gene: TRBJ2-3; clone size: many; CDR3 length: 14; D gene: NA; V gene: TRBV7-2; CDR3 DNA: TGTGCCAGCAGTCCGGGACGGGGCTTAGGGGAGCAGTATTTT; CDR3 protein: CASSPGRGLGEQYF
J gene: TRBJ2-1; clone size: few; CDR3 length: 17; D gene: NA; V gene: TRBV7-8; CDR3 DNA: TGTGCCAGCAGCTTAGGTCTGACGGGAGTACTCGCCAATGAGCAGTTCTTC; CDR3 protein: CASSLGLTGVLANEQFF
J gene: TRBJ2-7; clone size: few; CDR3 length: 15; D gene: TRBD2; V gene: TRBV20-1; CDR3 DNA: TGCAGTGCTAGAGATGGGCGGGAGGAATCCTACGAGCAGTACTTC; CDR3 protein: CSARDGREESYEQYF
J gene: TRBJ2-7; clone size: few; CDR3 length: 13; D gene: NA; V gene: TRBV3-1; CDR3 DNA: TGTGCCAGCAGCCGAAGGAAAAACTACGAGCAGTACTTC; CDR3 protein: CASSRRKNYEQYF
J gene: TRBJ2-7; clone size: many; CDR3 length: 15; D gene: NA; V gene: TRBV10-3; CDR3 DNA: TGTGCCATCAGTGAGTCGATGGGAGTTTCCTACGAGCAGTACTTC; CDR3 protein: CAISESMGVSYEQYF
J gene: TRBJ2-3; clone size: NA; CDR3 length: 15; D gene: NA; V gene: TRBV5-5; CDR3 DNA: TGTGCCAGCAGCCGGGGACCCGCCCGAGAAGATACGCAGTATTTT; CDR3 protein: CASSRGPAREDTQYF
J gene: TRBJ2-5; clone size: many; CDR3 length: 15; D gene: TRBD2; V gene: TRBV20-1; CDR3 DNA: TGCAGTGCACCAACGGGAGGCCAGGCGTCAGAGACCCAGTACTTC; CDR3 protein: CSAPTGGQASETQYF
J gene: TRBJ1-5; clone size: many; CDR3 length: 16; D gene: NA; V gene: TRBV7-8; CDR3 DNA: TGTGCCAGCAGCTTTGGCAGGTTGACCGGCAATCAGCCCCAGCATTTT; CDR3 protein: CASSFGRLTGNQPQHF
J gene: TRBJ2-1; clone size: few; CDR3 length: 16; D gene: TRBD1; V gene: TRBV20-1; CDR3 DNA: TGCAGTGCTAGGCTATTTGGACAGGGGGCCTACAATGAGCAGTTCTTC; CDR3 protein: CSARLFGQGAYNEQFF
J gene: TRBJ2-7; clone size: many; CDR3 length: 13; D gene: NA; V gene: TRBV6-5; CDR3 DNA: TGTGCCAGCGGAGTTAAGTATTACTACGAGCAGTACTTC; CDR3 protein: CASGVKYYYEQYF
J gene: TRBJ2-7; clone size: many; CDR3 length: 13; D gene: TRBD1; V gene: TRBV20-1; CDR3 DNA: TGCAGTGCTAGGGGGACAGCCGACTACGAGCAGTACTTC; CDR3 protein: CSARGTADYEQYF
J gene: TRBJ2-3; clone size: NA; CDR3 length: 15; D gene: NA; V gene: TRBV25-1; CDR3 DNA: TGTGCCAGCAGGGACCGGGACGGGAAAACAGATACGCAGTATTTT; CDR3 protein: CASRDRDGKTDTQYF
J gene: TRBJ1-1; clone size: many; CDR3 length: 13; D gene: NA; V gene: TRBV5-1; CDR3 DNA: TGCGCCAGCAGCGCCTCAATGGGGACTGAAGCTTTCTTT; CDR3 protein: CASSASMGTEAFF
J gene: TRBJ2-4; clone size: few; CDR3 length: 16; D gene: NA; V gene: TRBV7-8; CDR3 DNA: TGTGCCAGCAGCTTATTTCGGACACTAGCCAAAAACATTCAGTACTTC; CDR3 protein: CASSLFRTLAKNIQYF
J gene: TRBJ2-7; clone size: NA; CDR3 length: 13; D gene: NA; V gene: TRBV20-1; CDR3 DNA: TGCAGTGTCACATCAGGGAGGACCAACGAGCAGTACTTC; CDR3 protein: CSVTSGRTNEQYF
J gene: TRBJ2-1; clone size: NA; CDR3 length: 14; D gene: TRBD2; V gene: TRBV7-2; CDR3 DNA: TGTGCCAGCAGCCGACTAGCGGGACTGTATGAGCAGTTCTTC; CDR3 protein: CASSRLAGLYEQFF
J gene: TRBJ2-3; clone size: many; CDR3 length: 16; D gene: TRBD1; V gene: TRBV25-1; CDR3 DNA: TGTGCCAGCAGTGACCCCCGGACAGGTACCACAGATACGCAGTATTTT; CDR3 protein: CASSDPRTGTTDTQYF
J gene: TRBJ2-1; clone size: few; CDR3 length: 16; D gene: TRBD2; V gene: TRBV5-8; CDR3 DNA: TGTGCCAGCAGCTTGTGGCGCGGCGGGAGAATCAATGAGCAGTTCTTC; CDR3 protein: CASSLWRGGRINEQFF
J gene: TRBJ2-6; clone size: few; CDR3 length: 16; D gene: NA; V gene: TRBV7-3; CDR3 DNA: TGTGCCAGCAGCTTAGGACACCTCTCTGGGGCCAACGTCCTGACTTTC; CDR3 protein: CASSLGHLSGANVLTF
J gene: TRBJ1-2; clone size: many; CDR3 length: 14; D gene: TRBD1; V gene: TRBV2; CDR3 DNA: TGTGCCAGCGCACCGACGGGACAGAACTATGGCTACACCTTC; CDR3 protein: CASAPTGQNYGYTF
J gene: TRBJ2-7; clone size: many; CDR3 length: 13; D gene: NA; V gene: TRBV5-1; CDR3 DNA: TGCGCCAGCAGCTTGGGACAGGACTACGAGCAGTACTTC; CDR3 protein: CASSLGQDYEQYF
J gene: TRBJ1-5; clone size: NA; CDR3 length: 15; D gene: TRBD1; V gene: TRBV20-1; CDR3 DNA: TGCAGTGCTAGACCCGGACAGGCCGGCATTCAGCCCCAGCATTTT; CDR3 protein: CSARPGQAGIQPQHF
J gene: TRBJ2-1; clone size: many; CDR3 length: 14; D gene: NA; V gene: TRBV20-1; CDR3 DNA: TGCAGTGCAACGGGAGTTGTATCCTACAATGAGCAGTTCTTC; CDR3 protein: CSATGVVSYNEQFF
J gene: TRBJ2-5; clone size: few; CDR3 length: 14; D gene: NA; V gene: TRBV7-9; CDR3 DNA: TGTGCCAGCAGCGCTGGTACAGGCTGGGAGACCCAGTACTTC; CDR3 protein: CASSAGTGWETQYF
J gene: TRBJ2-2; clone size: few; CDR3 length: 15; D gene: NA; V gene: TRBV27; CDR3 DNA: TGTGCCAGCAGTTTATCGATAGGGGGAGGCGGGGAGCTGTTTTTT; CDR3 protein: CASSLSIGGGGELFF
J gene: TRBJ1-1; clone size: many; CDR3 length: 14; D gene: NA; V gene: TRBV20-1; CDR3 DNA: TGCAGTGCTATAGGTACCAGGGCGAACACTGAAGCTTTCTTT; CDR3 protein: CSAIGTRANTEAFF
J gene: TRBJ2-3; clone size: many; CDR3 length: 14; D gene: NA; V gene: TRBV7-9; CDR3 DNA: TGTGCCAGCAGCTTAGTCGGGCCTACCGATACGCAGTATTTT; CDR3 protein: CASSLVGPTDTQYF
J gene: TRBJ2-2; clone size: many; CDR3 length: 17; D gene: TRBD1; V gene: TRBV4-2; CDR3 DNA: TGTGCCAGCAGCCATTCCGGACAGGACGCTTTGACCGGGGAGCTGTTTTTT; CDR3 protein: CASSHSGQDALTGELFF
J gene: TRBJ2-1; clone size: NA; CDR3 length: 11; D gene: NA; V gene: TRBV12-3/TRBV12-4; CDR3 DNA: TGTGCCAGCAGTCTTAGCGGATGGGGGTTCTTC; CDR3 protein: CASSLSGWGFF
J gene: TRBJ1-1; clone size: many; CDR3 length: 12; D gene: NA; V gene: TRBV29-1; CDR3 DNA: TGCAGCGGGGAGAGAGGCAACACTGAAGCTTTCTTT; CDR3 protein: CSGERGNTEAFF
J gene: TRBJ1-1; clone size: NA; CDR3 length: 22; D gene: NA; V gene: TRBV12-5; CDR3 DNA: TGTGCTAGTGGTTTGGTACTAGGAATGGTAAGATATCGGGGCCAGAGGAACACTGAAGCTTTCTTT; CDR3 protein: CASGLVLGMVRYRGQRNTEAFF
J gene: TRBJ2-7; clone size: few; CDR3 length: 13; D gene: NA; V gene: TRBV25-1; CDR3 DNA: TGTGCCAGCAGTGGGGACGGATTATACGAGCAGTACTTC; CDR3 protein: CASSGDGLYEQYF
J gene: TRBJ2-2; clone size: NA; CDR3 length: 16; D gene: TRBD2; V gene: TRBV6-1; CDR3 DNA: TGTGCCAGCAGTCTCGTAGCGGGAGGGACCACCGGGGAGCTGTTTTTT; CDR3 protein: CASSLVAGGTTGELFF
J gene: TRBJ2-5; clone size: many; CDR3 length: 14; D gene: TRBD1; V gene: TRBV20-1; CDR3 DNA: TGCAGTGCTCAGACAGGGGTGATGTGGGAGACCCAGTACTTC; CDR3 protein: CSAQTGVMWETQYF